Shown below are 10 T cell receptor beta chains from a single sample sequenced in a study of shared clonotypes between healthy human individuals. TCRdb's table, derived via immunoSEQ multiplex PCR, lists solely in-frame clones and lacks some. The table has more than 2 million clones, more than 90% seen once. Sequencing was performed on naive CD4+ T cells sorted from blood. Subset meaning: CD45RA+ positively selected. Source of these receptors: a man aged 18 to 29 in good health.

The rearrangement links TRBV9 to TRBJ1-3; 7 bases match TRBD1. The CDR3 is 16 residues long. Losses at the gene ends were 4 bases for V and 0 bases for J; bases not matched to a gene: 7. Germline CDR1 and CDR2: SGDLS and YYNGEE. CDR3: CASSKGQQSSGNTIYF. Here the CDR3 DNA reads TGTGCCAGCAGCAAGGGACAGCAGAGCTCTGGAAACACCATATATTTT.

The rearrangement uses TRBV5-1 and TRBJ1-4; D not certain. The V end lost 0 bases, the J end lost 5 bases, and 11 bases lay between the germline ends. From germline, CDR1 is SGHRS and CDR2 YFSETQ. The CDR3 has 15 residues. CDR3 DNA: TGCGCCAGCAGCTTGGCTGGGCAGCCCAATGAAAAACTGTTTTTT. The encoded protein is CASSLAGQPNEKLFF.

This CDR3 is CASSPPGAGAGMSAKETQYF. CDR3 in DNA: TGTGCCAGCTCACCACCCGGGGCTGGGGCAGGGATGAGTGCGAAAGAGACCCAGTACTTC. This rearrangement joins TRBV18 to TRBJ2-5, with D possibly being TRBD1 or TRBD2 (5 bases each). V dropped 0 bases and J dropped 3 bases, with 26 bases sitting between them. This CDR3 is built from 20 residues. Germline V lookup: CDR1 KGHSH, CDR2 LQKENI.

To note about this clone: At one boundary the junction diverges from the germline segment, which might be a read error. The chain joins TRBV7-7 to TRBJ2-5; D remains unclear. Germline V gene data show CDR1 as SSHAT and CDR2 as FNYEAQ (reference sequence). The length of the CDR3 is 13 residues. CDR3 sequence (DNA): TGTGCTAGCAGCTCTACTACCCTGGAGACCCAGTACTTC. This sequence encodes CASSSTTLETQYF.

The V and J genes are TRBV2 and TRBJ2-7, with TRBD2 identical over 8 bases. The germline V gene has CDR1 SNHLY and CDR2 FYNNEI. Trimming took 5 bases from V and 5 from J; bases not matched to a gene: 8. CDR3 length: 14 amino acids. CDR3 bases: TGTGCCAGCAGTCGAGCGGGAGTGTTGGACGAGCAGTACTTC. Encoded protein: CASSRAGVLDEQYF.

V gene TRBV5-1 combines with J gene TRBJ2-6; weak D call: TRBD1 (5 bases). V shed 0 bases and J shed 4 bases, with 14 bases lying between them. Germline assignment: CDR1 SGHRS and CDR2 YFSETQ. This CDR3 is 17 amino acids long. The CDR3 nucleotides are TGCGCCAGCAGCTTGGTAAATCCAGGGAACGGGGCCAACGTCCTGACTTTC. Its translation is CASSLVNPGNGANVLTF.

J is TRBJ2-1 and V is TRBV6-7, with 10 positions matching TRBD1. TRBV6-7 is filed as an ORF, its function uncertain. The CDR3 consists of 14 residues. V was clipped by 6 bases and J by 6 bases; unmatched bases: 5. CDR3 nucleotide sequence: TGTGCCAGCAGCCCGGGACAGGGGAGCAATGAGCAGTTCTTC. Translation: CASSPGQGSNEQFF.

The gene calls are TRBV7-2 and TRBJ2-1, with TRBD2 identical over 9 bases. V shed 2 bases and J 8 bases; nucleotides not matched to a gene: 10. Germline V gene sequence: CDR1 SGHTA, CDR2 FQGNSA. The CDR3 consists of 16 residues. CDR3 sequence: CASSLTLSGRFHEQFF. The CDR3, as DNA: TGTGCCAGCAGCTTAACCCTAAGCGGGAGGTTTCATGAGCAGTTCTTC.

Regarding this clone: This sample also contains other DNA sequences that code for the same CDR3. The chain has TRBV5-1 and TRBJ1-5; D may be TRBD1 (6 bases). The germline CDR1 and CDR2 sequences are SGHRS and YFSETQ. The CDR3 covers 14 residues. V dropped 2 bases and J dropped 4 bases, with 10 bases sitting between them. Here the CDR3 DNA reads TGCGCCAGCAGCTTAGAGGGGGGGAATCAGCCCCAGCATTTT. Protein product: CASSLEGGNQPQHF. Combining the CDR3 with reference TRBV5-1 and TRBJ1-5 gives the whole variable domain KAGVTQTPRYLIKTRGQQVTLSCSPISGHRSVSWYQQTPGQGLQFLFEYFSETQRNKGNFPGRFSGRQFSNSRSEMNVSTLELGDSALYLCASSLEGGNQPQHFGDGTRLSIL.

The chain employs TRBV18 and TRBJ2-2; 14 bases agree with TRBD2. The CDR3 is made up of 18 amino acids. CDR1 is KGHSH and CDR2 is LQKENI in the germline V gene. With V trimmed by 5 bases and J by 5 bases, 10 bases remained unmatched. As DNA, the CDR3 is TGTGCCAGCTCAACGGGACTAGCGGGAGCCCCGGGGACCGGGGAGCTGTTTTTT. Its protein is CASSTGLAGAPGTGELFF. Full variable domain (rest looked up from reference TRBV18 and TRBJ2-2): NAGVMQNPRHLVRRRGQEARLRCSPMKGHSHVYWYRQLPEEGLKFMVYLQKENIIDESGMPKERFSAEFPKEGPSILRIQQVVRGDSAAYFCASSTGLAGAPGTGELFFGEGSRLTVL.